This T cell receptor beta chain is drawn from a study of blood T cell repertoires in COVID-19. Across the study: Material from acute and convalescent COVID-19 was sourced from the United States, Italy and Spain.

Clones were read by immunoSEQ multiplex PCR, and TCRdb kept only the in-frame ones, dropping some. The sample shows about 86,000 clones, 85% to 90% of them seen only once. Germline CDR1 KGHDR, CDR2 SFDVKD. V lost 0 bases to trimming and J lost 4 bases, with 10 bases between them. The CDR3 contains 15 residues. This chain connects TRBV24-1 to TRBJ2-3; TRBD2 might be the D (6 bases). Sequencing was carried out using peripheral blood. This receptor was taken from a human donor in a cohort sampled during active COVID-19. The CDR3 DNA reads TGTGCCACCAGTGATTTGTGGGAGGAGGCAGATACGCAGTATTTT. Amino acids: CATSDLWEEADTQYF.